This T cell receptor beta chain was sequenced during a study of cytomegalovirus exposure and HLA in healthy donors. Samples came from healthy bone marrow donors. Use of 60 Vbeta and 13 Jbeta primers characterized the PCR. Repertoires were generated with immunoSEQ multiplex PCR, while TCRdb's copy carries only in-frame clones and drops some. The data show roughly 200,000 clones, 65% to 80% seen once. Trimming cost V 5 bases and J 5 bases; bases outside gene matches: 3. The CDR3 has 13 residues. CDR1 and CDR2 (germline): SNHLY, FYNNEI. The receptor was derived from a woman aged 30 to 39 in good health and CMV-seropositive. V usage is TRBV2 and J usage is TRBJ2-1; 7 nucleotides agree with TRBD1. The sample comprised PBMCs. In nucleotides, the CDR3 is TGTGCCAGCAGTATGACAGGGAACAATGAGCAGTTCTTC. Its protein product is CASSMTGNNEQFF.